These T cell receptor beta chains were read from a single sample in a study of naive and memory T cell subsets. TCRdb passed the UMI-ligation and nested PCR reads through MiXCR, listing each CDR3 protein once. The sample contains around 35,000 distinct CDR3 sequences, 11% of which appear only once. The source was skin, collected from a tuberculin skin test site. These receptors originate from an adult in good health. CDR3s include the opening cysteine and the closing phenylalanine or tryptophan. Fields, in order: D gene, V gene, clone size, J gene, CDR3 length, CDR3 protein, CDR3 DNA. A D gene is named only where the DNA matches it firmly. Rows give clone size only sometimes, using once, few, many, or a class for an expanded clone.

d_call: TRBD2; v_call: TRBV7-9; clone_size: many; j_call: TRBJ2-7; cdr3_length: 15; cdr3_aa: CASSPQTSGGFEQYF; cdr3_nt: TGTGCCAGCAGCCCCCAGACTAGCGGGGGGTTCGAGCAGTACTTC
d_call: TRBD2; v_call: TRBV7-9; clone_size: many; j_call: TRBJ2-1; cdr3_length: 16; cdr3_aa: CASSLPWREEYNEQFF; cdr3_nt: TGTGCCAGCAGCCTCCCCTGGCGGGAGGAATACAATGAGCAGTTCTTC
d_call: TRBD2; v_call: TRBV20-1; clone_size: many; j_call: TRBJ2-5; cdr3_length: 16; cdr3_aa: CSASSLAGDIQETQYF; cdr3_nt: TGCAGTGCTAGCAGTCTAGCGGGAGATATCCAAGAGACCCAGTACTTC
d_call: TRBD1; v_call: TRBV7-9; clone_size: many; j_call: TRBJ2-7; cdr3_length: 14; cdr3_aa: CASSWGQPAYEQYF; cdr3_nt: TGTGCCAGCAGCTGGGGACAGCCAGCCTACGAGCAGTACTTC
d_call: TRBD1; v_call: TRBV20-1; clone_size: many; j_call: TRBJ2-7; cdr3_length: 14; cdr3_aa: CSARGQGKAYEQYF; cdr3_nt: TGCAGTGCTAGAGGACAGGGGAAGGCCTACGAGCAGTACTTC
d_call: .; v_call: TRBV11-3; clone_size: few; j_call: TRBJ1-3; cdr3_length: 13; cdr3_aa: CASSSYFGNTIYF; cdr3_nt: TGTGCCAGCAGCTCGTACTTCGGAAACACCATATATTTT
d_call: TRBD2; v_call: TRBV27; clone_size: many; j_call: TRBJ2-5; cdr3_length: 12; cdr3_aa: CASRRGEETQYF; cdr3_nt: TGTGCCAGCCGACGGGGGGAAGAGACCCAGTACTTC
d_call: TRBD2; v_call: TRBV12-3/TRBV12-4; clone_size: .; j_call: TRBJ2-5; cdr3_length: 15; cdr3_aa: CASSLALAGVVTQYF; cdr3_nt: TGTGCCAGCAGTTTAGCACTAGCGGGAGTGGTGACCCAGTACTTC
d_call: .; v_call: TRBV19; clone_size: many; j_call: TRBJ2-2; cdr3_length: 15; cdr3_aa: CASKDATVNTGELFF; cdr3_nt: TGTGCCAGTAAAGACGCGACAGTGAACACCGGGGAGCTGTTTTTT
d_call: TRBD2; v_call: TRBV20-1; clone_size: .; j_call: TRBJ2-7; cdr3_length: 15; cdr3_aa: CSAPVLAGGPREQYF; cdr3_nt: TGCAGTGCTCCCGTATTAGCGGGAGGCCCACGCGAGCAGTACTTC
d_call: .; v_call: TRBV5-6; clone_size: few; j_call: TRBJ1-2; cdr3_length: 13; cdr3_aa: CASSLAAIGRYTF; cdr3_nt: TGTGCCAGCAGCTTGGCTGCGATCGGACGCTACACCTTC
d_call: .; v_call: TRBV3-1; clone_size: .; j_call: TRBJ1-1; cdr3_length: 13; cdr3_aa: CASSQEVLGEAFF; cdr3_nt: TGTGCCAGCAGCCAAGAGGTTTTGGGGGAAGCTTTCTTT
d_call: .; v_call: TRBV9; clone_size: many; j_call: TRBJ1-1; cdr3_length: 14; cdr3_aa: CASSVGQGNTEAFF; cdr3_nt: TGTGCCAGCAGCGTAGGGCAGGGAAACACTGAAGCTTTCTTT
d_call: .; v_call: TRBV15; clone_size: few; j_call: TRBJ1-6; cdr3_length: 14; cdr3_aa: CATSREGFLSPLHF; cdr3_nt: TGTGCCACCAGCAGAGAGGGGTTTTTGTCACCCCTCCACTTT
d_call: .; v_call: TRBV20-1; clone_size: many; j_call: TRBJ2-1; cdr3_length: 14; cdr3_aa: CSARDGGRYNEQFF; cdr3_nt: TGCAGTGCTAGAGATGGTGGGAGGTACAATGAGCAGTTCTTC
d_call: TRBD1; v_call: TRBV5-4; clone_size: .; j_call: TRBJ2-7; cdr3_length: 14; cdr3_aa: CASSSRDSTYEQYF; cdr3_nt: TGTGCCAGCAGCAGCCGGGACAGCACCTACGAGCAGTACTTC
d_call: .; v_call: TRBV20-1; clone_size: many; j_call: TRBJ2-1; cdr3_length: 14; cdr3_aa: CSARAGSAGNEQFF; cdr3_nt: TGCAGTGCTAGAGCAGGGTCGGCGGGGAATGAGCAGTTCTTC
d_call: .; v_call: TRBV9; clone_size: .; j_call: TRBJ2-2; cdr3_length: 13; cdr3_aa: CASSQTGAGELFF; cdr3_nt: TGTGCCAGCAGCCAAACCGGGGCCGGGGAGCTGTTTTTT
d_call: .; v_call: TRBV30; clone_size: many; j_call: TRBJ1-3; cdr3_length: 14; cdr3_aa: CASSGEWRGNTIYF; cdr3_nt: TGTGCCTCTTCGGGTGAATGGCGTGGAAACACCATATATTTT
d_call: TRBD2; v_call: TRBV2; clone_size: .; j_call: TRBJ2-7; cdr3_length: 14; cdr3_aa: CVSRQLAGDGEQYF; cdr3_nt: TGTGTCAGCAGACAACTAGCGGGAGACGGCGAGCAGTACTTC
d_call: .; v_call: TRBV2; clone_size: few; j_call: TRBJ1-5; cdr3_length: 16; cdr3_aa: CASKLGNSNSNQPQHF; cdr3_nt: TGTGCCAGCAAGTTGGGGAACTCGAATAGCAATCAGCCCCAGCATTTT
d_call: .; v_call: TRBV7-3; clone_size: .; j_call: TRBJ2-1; cdr3_length: 14; cdr3_aa: CASSSGGSYNEQFF; cdr3_nt: TGTGCCAGCAGCTCCGGGGGATCCTACAATGAGCAGTTCTTC
d_call: TRBD1; v_call: TRBV3-1; clone_size: .; j_call: TRBJ2-5; cdr3_length: 16; cdr3_aa: CASSQGTGSIQETQYF; cdr3_nt: TGTGCCAGCAGCCAAGGGACAGGTAGCATCCAAGAGACCCAGTACTTC
d_call: .; v_call: TRBV2; clone_size: many; j_call: TRBJ2-6; cdr3_length: 15; cdr3_aa: CASSEDTGRANVLTF; cdr3_nt: TGTGCCAGCAGTGAGGATACCGGACGGGCCAACGTCCTGACTTTC